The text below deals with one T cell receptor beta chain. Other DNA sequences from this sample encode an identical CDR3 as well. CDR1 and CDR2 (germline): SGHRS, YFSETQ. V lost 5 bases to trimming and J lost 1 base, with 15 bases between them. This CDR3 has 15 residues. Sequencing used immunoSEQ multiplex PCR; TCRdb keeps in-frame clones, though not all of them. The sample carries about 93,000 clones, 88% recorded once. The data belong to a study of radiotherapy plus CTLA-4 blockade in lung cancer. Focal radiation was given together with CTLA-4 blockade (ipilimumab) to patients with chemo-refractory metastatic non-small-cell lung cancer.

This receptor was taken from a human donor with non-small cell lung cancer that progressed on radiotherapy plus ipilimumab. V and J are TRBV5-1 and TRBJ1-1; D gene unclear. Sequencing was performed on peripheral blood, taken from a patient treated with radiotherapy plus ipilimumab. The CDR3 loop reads CASRQNSNQNTEAFF. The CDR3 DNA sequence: TGCGCCAGCAGACAAAACTCAAACCAGAACACTGAAGCTTTCTTT.